The 26 T cell receptor beta chains listed next were all sequenced from one sample in a study of cytomegalovirus exposure and HLA in healthy donors. It was with 60 Vbeta and 13 Jbeta primers that the PCR ran. Sequenced by immunoSEQ multiplex PCR; TCRdb stores in-frame clones only, minus some. The repertoire includes 150,000 to 170,000 clones, roughly 79% of them detected once, and approximately 2.8% sits in the top ten. Input material: PBMCs. The receptors here all came from a man younger than 35 in good health and CMV-seronegative.

This clone appeared once. The chain links TRBV29-1 to TRBJ1-1, with D tentatively TRBD1 (5 bases). Germline CDR1 SQVTM, CDR2 ANQGSEA. CDR3 length equals 15 residues. Trimming pared 5 bases from V and 1 base from J, leaving 17 bases between. The CDR3 DNA sequence: TGCAGCGTTTTGATGGGACTAGGGCAGAACACTGAAGCTTTCTTT. Its translation: CSVLMGLGQNTEAFF. The whole variable domain, filled in from reference TRBV29-1 and TRBJ1-1, reads SAVISQKPSRDICQRGTSLTIQCQVDSQVTMMFWYRQQPGQSLTLIATANQGSEATYESGFVIDKFPISRPNLTFSTLTVSNMSPEDSSIYLCSVLMGLGQNTEAFFGQGTRLTVV.

The rearrangement joins TRBV5-1 to TRBJ2-3; possible D gene TRBD1, 6 bases. Germline V lookup: CDR1 SGHRS, CDR2 YFSETQ. The germline V and J ends were trimmed by 5 bases and 0 bases, with 16 bases remaining between them. This CDR3 spans 16 amino acids. The CDR3 sequence is CASRAMGASSTDTQYF. In DNA form, the CDR3 reads TGCGCCAGCAGGGCCATGGGGGCTTCTAGCACAGATACGCAGTATTTT.

J is TRBJ2-1 and V is TRBV6-5; 8 nucleotides line up with TRBD2. Germline V lookup: CDR1 MNHEY, CDR2 SVGAGI. The V and J ends lost 10 bases and 4 bases, in that order; junction bases with no gene match: 12. This CDR3 has 15 residues. The CDR3 is CATYSGAGIYNEQFF. CDR3 DNA: TGTGCCACCTATAGCGGGGCGGGAATTTACAATGAGCAGTTCTTC.

The sample holds a few counts of this clone. The chain uses TRBV2 and TRBJ2-7; D gene unclear. With 6 bases removed from V and 6 bases from J, the gap between germline ends came to 12 bases. CDR3 length: 12 residues. Germline assignment: CDR1 SNHLY and CDR2 FYNNEI. DNA of the CDR3: TGTGCCAGCAGAGAGACACAAACCGAGCAGTACGTC. Its translation: CASRETQTEQYV.

In its sample, this clone was seen a few times. This chain uses TRBV6-1 with TRBJ1-2; D is unresolved. Trimming cost V 8 bases and J 5 bases, with 21 bases left between them. The length of the CDR3 is 15 residues. The germline V gene encodes CDR1 MNHNS and CDR2 SASEGT. The CDR3 sequence: CASFRTGEGEYGYTF. The CDR3 DNA is TGTGCCAGCTTTAGGACCGGGGAAGGAGAATATGGCTACACCTTC.

On this clone itself: Mismatch with germline at one junction end may stem from a read error. The chain employs TRBV6-6 and TRBJ2-6, with D perhaps TRBD1 (5 bases). This CDR3 comprises 15 residues. In germline, CDR1 is MNHNY, CDR2 SVGAGI (reference sequence). In nucleotides, the CDR3 is TGTGCCAGCAGTCAAAGTTCCTCTGGGGCCAACGGCCTGACTTTC. This codes for CASSQSSSGANGLTF.

J is TRBJ1-2 and V is TRBV10-3, with TRBD1 matching 8 bases. The CDR3 runs to 15 residues. V was pared by 3 bases and J by 6 bases, with 9 bases of the junction left unmatched. From germline, CDR1 is ENHRY and CDR2 SYGVKD. The CDR3 DNA sequence: TGTGCCATCAGTGACCGGGGCCAGGGGGCGGATGGCTACACCTTC. Its protein is CAISDRGQGADGYTF.

The genes are TRBV9 and TRBJ2-3, with 8 bases matching TRBD2. CDR1 SGDLS and CDR2 YYNGEE come from the germline V gene. CDR3 size: 16 residues. Unmatched junction bases numbered 8, after V lost 2 bases and J lost 3 bases. DNA for the CDR3: TGTGCCAGCAGCGTGCGGGCGGGACTAGAGACAGATACGCAGTATTTT. It translates to CASSVRAGLETDTQYF. Drawing the rest from reference TRBV9 and TRBJ2-3, the complete variable domain is DSGVTQTPKHLITATGQRVTLRCSPRSGDLSVYWYQQSLDQGLQFLIQYYNGEERAKGNILERFSAQQFPDLHSELNLSSLELGDSALYFCASSVRAGLETDTQYFGPGTRLTVL.

The gene calls are TRBV11-2 and TRBJ2-4; TRBD1 matches at 9 bases. This CDR3 spans 17 amino acids. Trimming removed 5 bases from V and 6 bases from J; junction bases left unmatched: 14. The germline V gene has CDR1 SGHAT and CDR2 FQNNGV. CDR3 nucleotides: TGTGCCAGCAGCCAACCCCTCTACAGGGGGCAGGGAAACATTCAGTACTTC. Its protein is CASSQPLYRGQGNIQYF. Full variable domain (remainder filled in from reference TRBV11-2 and TRBJ2-4): EAGVAQSPRYKIIEKRQSVAFWCNPISGHATLYWYQQILGQGPKLLIQFQNNGVVDDSQLPKDRFSAERLKGVDSTLKIQPAKLEDSAVYLCASSQPLYRGQGNIQYFGAGTRLSVL.

This CDR3 reads CATSKGQGGEPQHF. CDR3 sequence (DNA): TGTGCCACCAGCAAGGGACAGGGAGGCGAGCCCCAGCATTTT. The chain joins TRBV15 to TRBJ1-5; TRBD1 matches 9 bases. J was trimmed by 8 bases and V by 4 bases; bases with no gene match: 6. The germline gives CDR1 LNHNV, CDR2 YYDKDF (reference sequence). The CDR3 contains 14 residues.

This clone was recorded a few times. This chain joins TRBV6-4 and TRBJ2-2; TRBD2 aligns across 10 bases. Germline V gives CDR1 MRHNA, CDR2 SNTAGT. The CDR3 has 15 amino acids. The trim removed 0 bases at V and 6 bases at J, leaving 1 base unmatched. CDR3 protein: CASSDSAGGPGELFF. The CDR3 region has the DNA TGTGCCAGCAGTGACTCAGCGGGGGGGCCCGGGGAGCTGTTTTTT.

This chain links TRBV14 with TRBJ2-7, with TRBD1 matching 9 bases. This CDR3 region has 15 residues. V was clipped by 4 bases and J by 3 bases; unmatched bases: 7. Germline V gene sequence: CDR1 SGHDN, CDR2 FVKESK. In nucleotides, the CDR3 is TGTGCCAGCAGCCTGGGCGGGACAGGGAACTACGAGCAGTACTTC. Encoded protein: CASSLGGTGNYEQYF.

V gene TRBV6-5 combines with J gene TRBJ1-2, with D possibly matching TRBD1 (6 bases). Germline values: CDR1 MNHEY, CDR2 SVGAGI. Between the trimmed V and J ends, which lost 9 bases and 4 bases, there was a span of 15 bases. The CDR3 sequence is 13 residues long. The CDR3, as DNA: TGTGCCAGTATGGGGGGGCCTGGCTATGGCTACACCTTC. This sequence encodes CASMGGPGYGYTF.

V usage is TRBV6-5 and J usage is TRBJ1-1; the D gene is possibly TRBD1 (5 bases). CDR3 length: 15 residues. Trimming took off 2 bases at V and 6 bases at J, with 16 bases between the two ends. CDR1 and CDR2 from the germline V gene are MNHEY and SVGAGI. In nucleotides, the CDR3 is TGTGCCAGCAGTTACAGGGGCAGGGAAATCGCTGAAGCTTTCTTT. It translates to CASSYRGREIAEAFF.

The genes are TRBV1 and TRBJ2-1; the tabulated D call, TRBD2, remains unverified against the DNA. TRBV1 is a pseudogene locus. The CDR3 loop spans 19 amino acids. The CDR3 is CTSSQDTPSGGAVYNEQFF. The CDR3 DNA reads TGCACCAGCAGCCAAGATACTCCTAGCGGGGGGGCCGTCTACAATGAGCAGTTCTTC.

This rearrangement joins TRBV6-9 to TRBJ1-5; 9 bases fit TRBD1. V lost 5 bases, J lost 6 bases, and 20 bases stayed unmatched. This CDR3 has 19 amino acids. CDR1 and CDR2 from the germline V gene are MNHGY and SVAAGI. DNA for the CDR3: TGTGCCAGCAGTCACAGGGGGCGCCCCATTGTTTCCTTTGGTCAGCCCCAGCATTTT. Its protein product is CASSHRGRPIVSFGQPQHF.

The rearrangement joins TRBV6-5 to TRBJ1-1; D is ambiguous. Per germline, CDR1 MNHEY and CDR2 SVGAGI. V was pared by 0 bases and J by 3 bases, with 8 bases between. CDR3 length equals 14 residues. The CDR3 here is CASSYSSQHTEAFF. The CDR3 DNA reads TGTGCCAGCAGTTACTCGTCACAGCACACTGAAGCTTTCTTT.

Only a few counts were recorded for this clone. The CDR3 loop reads CASSWAGSGYTF. CDR3 bases: TGTGCCAGCAGTTGGGCAGGATCTGGCTACACCTTC. This chain joins TRBV25-1 and TRBJ1-2; no definite D call. This CDR3 spans 12 amino acids. The germline V gene encodes CDR1 MGHDK and CDR2 SYGVNS. The V end lost 5 bases, the J end lost 7 bases, and 11 bases lay between the germline ends.

The chain joins TRBV19 to TRBJ1-1; TRBD1 matches at 7 bases. CDR3 length equals 16 residues. Trimming removed 6 bases from V and 0 bases from J; junction bases left unmatched: 10. In germline, CDR1 is LNHDA, CDR2 SQIVND (reference sequence). CDR3 protein: CASSQTTGTLNTEAFF. As DNA, the CDR3 is TGTGCCAGTAGCCAGACGACAGGGACCTTGAACACTGAAGCTTTCTTT.

The chain links TRBV15 to TRBJ2-7, with TRBD1 matching 7 bases. This CDR3 region has 14 residues. The germline CDR1 and CDR2 sequences are LNHNV and YYDKDF (reference sequence). The V and J ends lost 0 bases and 6 bases, in that order; junction bases with no gene match: 5. For the CDR3, the DNA is TGTGCCACCAGCAGAGATAGGGGGCTGGGCGAGCAGTACTTC. The encoded protein is CATSRDRGLGEQYF.

The gene calls are TRBV28 and TRBJ1-5; D gene ambiguous. The CDR3 sequence is 16 residues long. Deletions cut 7 bases from V and 1 base from J, with 17 bases between. CDR1 and CDR2 (germline): MDHEN, SYDVKM. In DNA, the CDR3 is TGTGCCAGCATCCCATCAGGTGGTCACAGCAATCAGCCCCAGCATTTT. Encoded protein: CASIPSGGHSNQPQHF.

The chain combines TRBV5-3 with TRBJ1-2; 9 bases match TRBD1. TRBV5-3 is known as an ORF, though its function is uncertain. The J segment lost 2 bases and the V segment lost 3 bases, leaving 11 bases of the junction unmatched. The CDR3 contains 17 residues. The CDR3 DNA reads as TGTGCCAGAAGCTCTCCGGGACAGGGAAGTGGGAACTATGGCTACACCTTC. Its translation: CARSSPGQGSGNYGYTF.

This rearrangement joins TRBV10-3 to TRBJ2-3; 13 bases align to TRBD2. CDR1 and CDR2 from the germline V gene are ENHRY and SYGVKD. The ends lost 3 bases at V and 5 bases at J; junction bases unmatched: 11. The CDR3 contains 18 residues. This chain's CDR3 is CAISDRTSGGASLDTQYF. CDR3 bases: TGTGCCATCAGTGATAGAACTAGCGGGGGGGCATCATTAGATACGCAGTATTTT.

Concerning this clone: At one end the junction does not follow the germline gene, possibly because of a read error. This sequence joins TRBV11-2 and TRBJ2-4; D is perhaps TRBD2 (6 bases). The germline V gene encodes CDR1 SGHAT and CDR2 FQNNGV. The CDR3 covers 15 residues. DNA of the CDR3: TGTGCCAGCAGCCCCGGGGACTTACGGCAAAACAGTCAGTACTTC. It yields the protein CASSPGDLRQNSQYF.

The genes are TRBV2 and TRBJ2-7; D may be TRBD1 (6 bases). This CDR3 is built from 14 residues. Germline CDR1 is SNHLY and CDR2 is FYNNEI. V gave up 4 bases and J gave up 0 bases, with 10 bases separating them. The CDR3 bases are TGTGCCAGCAGTGGCGGACAGTCCTCCTACGAGCAGTACGTC. The encoded protein is CASSGGQSSYEQYV.

The V and J genes are TRBV18 and TRBJ2-7, with TRBD1 matching over 8 bases. This CDR3 spans 16 amino acids. After removal of 3 bases from V and 0 bases from J, the junction contained 7 bases not matched to a gene. Germline CDR1 and CDR2: KGHSH and LQKENI. CDR3 nucleotides: TGTGCCAGCTCACCCGATCAGGGGGCTAGCTCCTACGAGCAGTACGTC. This codes for CASSPDQGASSYEQYV.